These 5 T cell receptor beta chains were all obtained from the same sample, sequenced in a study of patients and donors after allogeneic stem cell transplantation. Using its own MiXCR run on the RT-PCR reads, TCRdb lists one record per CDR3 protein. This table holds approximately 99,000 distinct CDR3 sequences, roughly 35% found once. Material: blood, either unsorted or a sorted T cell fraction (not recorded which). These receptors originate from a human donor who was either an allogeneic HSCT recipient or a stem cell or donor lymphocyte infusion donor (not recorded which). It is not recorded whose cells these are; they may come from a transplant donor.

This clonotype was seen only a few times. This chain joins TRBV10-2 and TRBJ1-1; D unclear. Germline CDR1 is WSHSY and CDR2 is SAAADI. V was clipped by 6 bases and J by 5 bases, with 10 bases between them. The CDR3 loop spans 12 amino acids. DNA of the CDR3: TGCGCCAGCAGGGGCCGACTGACTGAAGCTTTCTTT. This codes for CASRGRLTEAFF.

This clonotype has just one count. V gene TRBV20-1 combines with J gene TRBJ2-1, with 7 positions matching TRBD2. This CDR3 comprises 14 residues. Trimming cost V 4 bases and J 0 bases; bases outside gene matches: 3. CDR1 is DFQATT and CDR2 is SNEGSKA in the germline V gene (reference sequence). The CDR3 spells CSAKRGDSYNEQFF. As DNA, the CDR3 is TGCAGTGCTAAACGGGGGGACTCCTACAATGAGCAGTTCTTC.

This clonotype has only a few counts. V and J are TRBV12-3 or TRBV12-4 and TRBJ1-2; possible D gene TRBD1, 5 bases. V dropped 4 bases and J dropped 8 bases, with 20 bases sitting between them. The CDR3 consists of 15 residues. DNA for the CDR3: TGTGCCAGCAGTTCCGCCCTTGGGGTCCCAGGGGGCTACACCTTC. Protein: CASSSALGVPGGYTF.

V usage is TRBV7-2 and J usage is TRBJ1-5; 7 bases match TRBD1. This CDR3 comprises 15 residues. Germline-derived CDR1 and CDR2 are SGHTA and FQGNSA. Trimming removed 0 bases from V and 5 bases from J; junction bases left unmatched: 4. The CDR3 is CASSLAPGGDQPQHF. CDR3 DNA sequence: TGTGCCAGCAGCTTAGCGCCAGGGGGGGATCAGCCCCAGCATTTT.

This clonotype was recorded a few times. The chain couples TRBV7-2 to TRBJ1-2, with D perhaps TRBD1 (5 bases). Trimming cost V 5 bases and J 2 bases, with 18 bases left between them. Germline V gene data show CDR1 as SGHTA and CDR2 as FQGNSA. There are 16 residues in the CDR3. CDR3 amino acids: CASSPGGTGANYGYTF. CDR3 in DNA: TGTGCCAGCAGCCCCGGCGGGACGGGAGCCAACTATGGCTACACCTTC.